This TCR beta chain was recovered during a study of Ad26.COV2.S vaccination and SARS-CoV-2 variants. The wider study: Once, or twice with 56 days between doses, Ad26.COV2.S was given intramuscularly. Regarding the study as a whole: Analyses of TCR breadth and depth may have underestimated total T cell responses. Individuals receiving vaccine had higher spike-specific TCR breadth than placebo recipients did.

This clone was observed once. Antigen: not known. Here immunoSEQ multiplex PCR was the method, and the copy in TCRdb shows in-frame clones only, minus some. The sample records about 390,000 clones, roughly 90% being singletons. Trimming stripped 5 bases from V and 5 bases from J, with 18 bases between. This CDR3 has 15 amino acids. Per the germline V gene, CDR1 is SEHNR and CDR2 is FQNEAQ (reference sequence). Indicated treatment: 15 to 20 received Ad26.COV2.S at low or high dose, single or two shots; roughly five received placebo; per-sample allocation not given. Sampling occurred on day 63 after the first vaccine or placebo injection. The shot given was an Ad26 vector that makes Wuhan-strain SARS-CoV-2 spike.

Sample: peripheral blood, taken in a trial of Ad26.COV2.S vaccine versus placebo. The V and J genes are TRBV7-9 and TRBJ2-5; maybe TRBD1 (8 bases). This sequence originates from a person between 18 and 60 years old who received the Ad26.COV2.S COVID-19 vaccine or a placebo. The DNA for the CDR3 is TGTGCCAGCAGCCCCCGGGACAGGCGGGGGGAGACCCAGTACTTC. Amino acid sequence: CASSPRDRRGETQYF.